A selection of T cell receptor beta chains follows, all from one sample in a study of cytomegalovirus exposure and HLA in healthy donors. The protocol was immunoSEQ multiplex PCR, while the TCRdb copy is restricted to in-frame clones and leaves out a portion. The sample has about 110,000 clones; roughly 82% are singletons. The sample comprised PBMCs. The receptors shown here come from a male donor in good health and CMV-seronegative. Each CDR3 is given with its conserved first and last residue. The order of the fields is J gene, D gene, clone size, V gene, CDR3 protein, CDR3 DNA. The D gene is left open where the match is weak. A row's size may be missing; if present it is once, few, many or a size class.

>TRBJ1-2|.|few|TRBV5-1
CASSYRAGDNYGYTF
TGCGCCAGCAGCTACAGGGCCGGAGATAACTATGGCTACACCTTC
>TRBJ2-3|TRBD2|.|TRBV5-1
CASSALAPTDTQYF
TGCGCCAGCAGCGCACTAGCGCCCACAGATACGCAGTATTTT
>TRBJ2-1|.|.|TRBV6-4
CASSLTPGLPTNEQFF
TGTGCCAGCAGCTTGACCCCGGGACTCCCTACCAATGAGCAGTTCTTC
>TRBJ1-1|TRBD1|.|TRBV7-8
CASSYGQENTEAFF
TGTGCCAGCAGCTATGGACAGGAGAACACTGAAGCTTTCTTT
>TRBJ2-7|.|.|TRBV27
CASSLATRYEQYF
TGTGCCAGCAGTCTTGCTACTCGCTACGAGCAGTACTTC
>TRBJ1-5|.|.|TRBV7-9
CASSAGVQPQHF
TGTGCCAGCAGTGCAGGGGTACAGCCCCAGCATTTT
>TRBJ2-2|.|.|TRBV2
CASSDYRKPGELFF
TGTGCCAGCAGTGATTATCGAAAGCCCGGGGAGCTGTTTTTT
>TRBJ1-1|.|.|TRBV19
CASSIDLFEAFF
TGTGCCAGTAGTATAGATCTATTTGAAGCTTTCTTT
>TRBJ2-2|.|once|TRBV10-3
CAISESSAVDGELFF
TGTGCCATCAGTGAGTCGAGCGCGGTGGACGGGGAGCTGTTTTTT
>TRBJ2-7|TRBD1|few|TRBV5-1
CASSLTGAYEQYF
TGCGCCAGCAGCTTGACAGGGGCCTACGAGCAGTACTTC
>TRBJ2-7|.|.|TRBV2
CASSDSQAIREQYF
TGTGCCAGCAGTGACTCCCAGGCGATCAGGGAGCAGTACTTC
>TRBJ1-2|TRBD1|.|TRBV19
CASSTGVNYGYTF
TGTGCCAGTTCGACAGGGGTCAACTATGGCTACACCTTC
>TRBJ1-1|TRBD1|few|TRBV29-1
CSVPDRGRAEAFF
TGCAGCGTACCCGACAGGGGCAGGGCTGAAGCTTTCTTT
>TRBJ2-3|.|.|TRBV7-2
CASSQVAAHTDTQYF
TGTGCCAGCAGCCAAGTGGCCGCCCACACAGATACGCAGTATTTT
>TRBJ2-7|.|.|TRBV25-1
CASSEGTSPIYEQYF
TGTGCCAGCAGTGAGGGGACAAGCCCAATCTACGAGCAGTACTTC
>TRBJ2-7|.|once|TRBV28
CASSLTGQPGGDEQYF
TGTGCCAGCAGTTTGACAGGTCAACCTGGGGGGGACGAGCAGTACTTC
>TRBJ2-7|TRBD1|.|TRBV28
CASSSSGTGSYEQYF
TGTGCCAGCAGTTCATCCGGGACAGGCTCCTACGAGCAGTACTTC
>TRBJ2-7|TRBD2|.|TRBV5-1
CAQPGLAGGSHEQYF
TGCGCCCAGCCGGGCCTAGCGGGAGGTAGCCACGAGCAGTACTTC
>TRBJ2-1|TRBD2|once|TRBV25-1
CASSEWEGYGEQFF
TGTGCCAGCAGTGAATGGGAGGGGTATGGTGAGCAGTTCTTC
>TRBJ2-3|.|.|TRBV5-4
CASSLERNRPDTQYF
TGTGCCAGCAGCTTGGAGCGTAACCGTCCAGATACGCAGTATTTT
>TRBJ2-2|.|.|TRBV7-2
CASSLALIGANTGELFF
TGTGCCAGCAGCTTAGCGCTTATCGGGGCGAACACCGGGGAGCTGTTTTTT
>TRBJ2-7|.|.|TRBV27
CASSPTPAGSYEQYF
TGTGCCAGCAGTCCGACCCCGGCGGGATCCTACGAGCAGTACTTC
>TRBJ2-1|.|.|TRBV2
CATPQEESSYNEQFF
TGTGCCACACCCCAAGAAGAGAGCTCCTACAATGAGCAGTTCTTC
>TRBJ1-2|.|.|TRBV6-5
CARGQGYGGYTF
TGTGCCCGCGGGCAGGGGTACGGTGGCTACACCTTC
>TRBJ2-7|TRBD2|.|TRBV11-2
CASRFPGLAVHEQYF
TGTGCCAGCAGATTCCCGGGACTAGCTGTACACGAGCAGTACTTC
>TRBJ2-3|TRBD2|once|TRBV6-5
CASSSIAGITDTQYF
TGTGCCAGCAGTTCGATAGCGGGAATCACAGATACGCAGTATTTT
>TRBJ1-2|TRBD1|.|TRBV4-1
CASSQVPTGVDGYTF
TGCGCCAGCAGCCAAGTTCCGACAGGGGTGGATGGCTACACCTTC
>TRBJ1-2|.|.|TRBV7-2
CASSPSPWGGHGYTF
TGTGCCAGCAGCCCGTCCCCCTGGGGAGGACATGGCTACACCTTC
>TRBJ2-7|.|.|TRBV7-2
CASSSSYGGRDEQYF
TGTGCCAGCAGCTCCTCTTACGGAGGGCGTGACGAGCAGTACTTC
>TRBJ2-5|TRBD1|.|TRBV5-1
CASSLGDRVEVETQYF
TGCGCCAGCAGCTTGGGGGACAGGGTAGAAGTGGAGACCCAGTACTTC
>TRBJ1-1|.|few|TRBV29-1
CSVEGIADAFF
TGCAGCGTTGAAGGGATAGCGGATGCTTTCTTT
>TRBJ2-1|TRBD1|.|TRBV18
CASSHMTGGLNEQFF
TGTGCCAGCTCACACATGACAGGGGGCTTGAATGAGCAGTTCTTC
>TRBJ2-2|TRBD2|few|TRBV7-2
CASRLAGGDGELFF
TGTGCCAGCCGGCTAGCGGGAGGGGACGGGGAGCTGTTTTTT
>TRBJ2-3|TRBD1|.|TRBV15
CATSRGTGSTDTQYF
TGTGCCACCAGCAGGGGGACAGGGAGCACAGATACGCAGTATTTT
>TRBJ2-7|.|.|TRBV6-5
CASSYITLRGRYEQYF
TGTGCCAGCAGTTACATTACGCTTCGTGGGAGGTACGAGCAGTACTTC
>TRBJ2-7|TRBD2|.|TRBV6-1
CASTERLAGTYEQYF
TGTGCCAGCACCGAGCGGCTAGCGGGGACCTACGAGCAGTACTTC
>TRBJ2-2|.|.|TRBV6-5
CASSYEVPPNTGELFF
TGTGCCAGCAGTTACGAGGTTCCCCCGAACACCGGGGAGCTGTTTTTT
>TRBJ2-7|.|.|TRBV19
CASSSQAYEQYF
TGTGCCAGTAGTTCGCAGGCCTACGAGCAGTACTTC
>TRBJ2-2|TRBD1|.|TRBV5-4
CASSWDRGHMGTGELFF
TGTGCCAGCAGCTGGGACAGGGGACATATGGGCACCGGGGAGCTGTTTTTT
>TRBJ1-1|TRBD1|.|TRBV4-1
CASSQLYRGGNTEAFF
TGCGCCAGCAGCCAACTTTACAGGGGCGGGAACACTGAAGCTTTCTTT
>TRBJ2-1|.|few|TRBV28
CASSAPGSRGNEQFF
TGTGCCAGCTCAGCACCCGGGTCGCGAGGGAATGAGCAGTTCTTC
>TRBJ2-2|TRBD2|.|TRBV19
CASKVAGTANTGELFF
TGTGCCAGTAAGGTAGCGGGGACCGCGAACACCGGGGAGCTGTTTTTT
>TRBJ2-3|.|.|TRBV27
CASSSGDTQYF
TGTGCCAGCAGTTCGGGGGATACGCAGTATTTT
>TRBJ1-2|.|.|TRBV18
CASSPLSGSVGYGYTF
TGTGCCAGCTCACCATTGTCCGGGTCCGTGGGCTATGGCTACACCTTC
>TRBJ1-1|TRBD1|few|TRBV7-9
CASSSNTGVGTEAFF
TGTGCCAGCAGCTCCAACACAGGGGTGGGCACTGAAGCTTTCTTT
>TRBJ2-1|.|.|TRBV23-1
CASNSSSAGYNEQFF
TGCGCCAGCAACTCTAGCTCGGCGGGTTACAATGAGCAGTTCTTC
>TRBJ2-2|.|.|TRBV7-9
CASSPNRVGAGELFF
TGTGCCAGCAGCCCAAACAGGGTAGGGGCCGGGGAGCTGTTTTTT
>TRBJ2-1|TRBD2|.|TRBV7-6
CASSSTSGRVDEQFF
TGTGCCAGCAGCTCGACTAGCGGGAGGGTGGATGAGCAGTTCTTC
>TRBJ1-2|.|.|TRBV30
CAWGRVLNYGYTF
TGTGCCTGGGGCAGGGTTTTGAACTATGGCTACACCTTC
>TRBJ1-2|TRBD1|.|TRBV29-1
CSVSDRTGGVYGYTF
TGCAGCGTCTCAGACCGGACAGGGGGCGTCTATGGCTACACCTTC
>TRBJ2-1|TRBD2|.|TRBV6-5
CASNWRESGNEQFF
TGTGCCAGCAATTGGCGGGAGAGTGGCAATGAGCAGTTCTTC
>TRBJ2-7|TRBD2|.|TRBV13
CASSLASGRALYEQYF
TGTGCCAGCAGCTTAGCTAGCGGGAGGGCCCTCTACGAGCAGTACTTC
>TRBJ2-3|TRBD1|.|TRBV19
CASSIILGQAQYF
TGTGCCAGTAGTATAATTCTAGGACAGGCCCAGTATTTT
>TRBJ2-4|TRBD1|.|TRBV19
CASSTRTGDIQYF
TGTGCCAGTAGTACCCGGACAGGGGACATTCAGTACTTC